This TCR beta chain was captured in a study of patients and donors after allogeneic stem cell transplantation. This clonotype came up many times. CDR3 length: 15 amino acids. V gave up 0 bases and J gave up 4 bases, with 10 bases separating them. Germline V gene lookup returns CDR1 LGHNA and CDR2 YSLEER. TCRdb reanalysed the RT-PCR reads using MiXCR and keeps one entry per CDR3 protein. The repertoire holds 150,000 to 200,000 distinct CDR3 sequences, with about 32% as singletons. This chain links TRBV4-3 with TRBJ1-3; D gene uncertain. The material sequenced was blood, either unsorted or a sorted T cell fraction (not recorded which). This sequence was found in a human donor who was either an allogeneic HSCT recipient or a stem cell or donor lymphocyte infusion donor (not recorded which). It is not recorded whose cells these are; they may come from a transplant donor. DNA for the CDR3: TGCGCCAGCAGCCAAGAAGCTCTTTTCGGAAACACCATATATTTT. Translated: CASSQEALFGNTIYF.